These T cell receptor beta chains were read from a single sample in a study of CXCR3-negative and CXCR3-positive naive CD8 T cells. One entry per CDR3 protein, without DNA, is what TCRdb gives after re-calling the 5' RACE reads. The data show about 3,700 distinct CDR3 sequences, and the top ten clones hold approximately 2%. Sequencing was done on a sample of naive CXCR3- CD8+ T cells from blood. The receptors were gathered from a human donor in good health. Some clones in this sample may be carry-over from other donors' samples. CDR3s include the opening cysteine and the closing phenylalanine or tryptophan. The listing skips clone size in some rows; elsewhere it reads once, few, many or a size class.

j_call | clone_size | v_call | cdr3_aa
TRBJ2-1 | - | TRBV4-3 | CASSQDLFTYNEQFF
TRBJ2-1 | medium-sized | TRBV21-1 | CASSRRAAGSGCNEQFF
TRBJ2-6 | medium-sized | TRBV7-6 | CASSPRRASGSGANVLTF
TRBJ1-2 | - | TRBV29-1 | CSVLDEDYGYTF
TRBJ2-1 | - | TRBV29-1 | CSGLPPYNEQFF
TRBJ1-1 | - | TRBV3-1 | CASSQGGPSEATEAFF
TRBJ1-1 | medium-sized | TRBV5-1 | CASRTGNTEAFF
TRBJ2-1 | medium-sized | TRBV3-1 | CASSQSLEQFF
TRBJ1-3 | medium-sized | TRBV29-1 | CSARADSGNTIYF
TRBJ1-1 | medium-sized | TRBV29-1 | CSVSDEGGTEAFF
TRBJ1-4 | medium-sized | TRBV12-3/TRBV12-4 | CASSLRTGGVEKLFF
TRBJ2-7 | - | TRBV29-1 | CSASVGRYRANEQYF
TRBJ2-7 | - | TRBV20-1 | CSASDITYEQYF
TRBJ1-4 | medium-sized | TRBV7-9 | CASSLAQEEKLFF
TRBJ1-2 | medium-sized | TRBV7-8 | CASSSGQGNYGYTF
TRBJ1-5 | large | TRBV28 | CASSLSTGGSGNQPQHF
TRBJ1-1 | - | TRBV7-2 | CASSLGQVAEAFF
TRBJ2-1 | - | TRBV10-2 | CASSVPGPPAYNEQFF
TRBJ2-1 | medium-sized | TRBV7-2 | CASSLEEGQNEQFF
TRBJ2-7 | - | TRBV6-2/TRBV6-3 | CASSVTSWGSYEQYF
TRBJ1-1 | - | TRBV12-3/TRBV12-4 | CASSLAKTEAFF
TRBJ2-3 | medium-sized | TRBV7-3 | CASSLMASGGTDTQYF
TRBJ1-2 | medium-sized | TRBV4-3 | CASSQASVEEGYTF
TRBJ2-1 | - | TRBV29-1 | CSVWSGSGTREQFF
TRBJ2-2 | medium-sized | TRBV4-3 | CASSQDAREANTGELFF
TRBJ2-3 | medium-sized | TRBV6-2/TRBV6-3 | CASSYSIAGMDTQYF
TRBJ2-3 | medium-sized | TRBV7-8 | CASSLVASGGTSTDTQYF
TRBJ2-1 | - | TRBV7-6 | CASSLASGSGIYEQFF
TRBJ2-3 | - | TRBV2 | CASSEWSGGSVYTQYF
TRBJ1-2 | medium-sized | TRBV27 | CASSLSQGARGYTF
TRBJ2-7 | - | TRBV12-3/TRBV12-4 | CASTQGGDEQYF
TRBJ1-1 | - | TRBV7-6 | CASSTTGTSNTEAFF
TRBJ2-3 | - | TRBV6-5 | CASSYSWQGGGTDTQYF
TRBJ2-5 | - | TRBV7-2 | CASSFEPQGQETQYF
TRBJ2-2 | medium-sized | TRBV5-6 | CASSSRLAGGPDTGELFF
TRBJ2-3 | - | TRBV11-1 | CASSVPTGAGDTQYF
TRBJ1-1 | medium-sized | TRBV4-2 | CASSQDSRGRLVGTEAFF
TRBJ1-2 | - | TRBV4-2 | CASSQDNRDYGYTF
TRBJ1-5 | - | TRBV7-6 | CASSPGLGGPQHF
TRBJ1-1 | medium-sized | TRBV29-1 | CSVGTGFYTEAFF
TRBJ1-2 | medium-sized | TRBV29-1 | CSPFAPPLYGYTF
TRBJ2-3 | - | TRBV5-4 | CASSYSGGPDTQYF
TRBJ1-1 | medium-sized | TRBV6-5 | CASSQIHVAEAFF
TRBJ2-3 | medium-sized | TRBV19 | CASTLTGGQDTQYF
TRBJ2-3 | medium-sized | TRBV4-3 | CASSQDRIGLASGTDTQYF
TRBJ2-3 | - | TRBV29-1 | CSVDGQGPPSNTQYF
TRBJ1-1 | - | TRBV5-1 | CASSLAEEMNTEAFF
TRBJ1-4 | medium-sized | TRBV20-1 | CSAREAELTNEKLFF
TRBJ2-7 | - | TRBV4-3 | CASSPGVSYEQYF
TRBJ2-5 | medium-sized | TRBV20-1 | CSARGGVHGETQYF
TRBJ2-1 | medium-sized | TRBV20-1 | CSAPRRQGNNEQFF
TRBJ1-1 | - | TRBV4-3 | CASTPRRGGEAFF
TRBJ2-5 | medium-sized | TRBV29-1 | CSSGQGDYQETQYF
TRBJ2-5 | medium-sized | TRBV20-1 | CSARIVETQYF
TRBJ1-2 | medium-sized | TRBV15 | CATSIMKEPNYGYTF
TRBJ2-5 | medium-sized | TRBV12-3/TRBV12-4 | CASSPGLADPLYQETQYF
TRBJ1-4 | medium-sized | TRBV12-3/TRBV12-4 | CASSLVGQGYEKLFF